This is a list of T cell receptor beta chains from one sample in a study of blood T cell repertoires in COVID-19. Assay used: immunoSEQ multiplex PCR; TCRdb lists only in-frame clones, some missing. The sample lists under 30,000 clones, about 86% occurring once. Sequencing was done on a sample of peripheral blood. Every receptor here comes from a human donor with acute or convalescent COVID-19. The donor label of this sample is uncertain. Each CDR3 is given with its conserved first and last residue. Each record gives: CDR3 DNA, CDR3 protein, clone size, D gene, J gene, V gene. A D gene is named only where the DNA matches it firmly. Size is stated for part of the rows, as once, few or many counts, or as a class when the clone is expanded.

cdr3_nt: TGCAGCGTTTCCACACAGACAGAAGAACAGCATTTT
cdr3_aa: CSVSTQTEEQHF
clone_size: -
d_call: -
j_call: TRBJ1-5
v_call: TRBV29-1

cdr3_nt: TGTGCCAGCAACCCGGGACAGGGACCCACCGGGGAGCTGTTTTTT
cdr3_aa: CASNPGQGPTGELFF
clone_size: -
d_call: TRBD1
j_call: TRBJ2-2
v_call: TRBV3-1/TRBV3-2

cdr3_nt: TGTGCCAGCAGCTCCTTGACCGGGGAGCTGTTTTTT
cdr3_aa: CASSSLTGELFF
clone_size: -
d_call: -
j_call: TRBJ2-2
v_call: TRBV7-3

cdr3_nt: TGCGCCAGCAGCTTGCAGGGGAACTATGGCTACACCTTC
cdr3_aa: CASSLQGNYGYTF
clone_size: -
d_call: -
j_call: TRBJ1-2
v_call: TRBV5-1

cdr3_nt: TGTGCCAGCAGCTTGGTGGCTAGCGGGGGCCTGTGGTCCTACAATGAGCAGTTCTTC
cdr3_aa: CASSLVASGGLWSYNEQFF
clone_size: -
d_call: TRBD2
j_call: TRBJ2-1
v_call: TRBV5-4

cdr3_nt: TGTGCCAGCTACGGACAGGGGGCTAGATTACTCAATGAGCAGTTCTTC
cdr3_aa: CASYGQGARLLNEQFF
clone_size: -
d_call: TRBD1
j_call: TRBJ2-1
v_call: TRBV5-6

cdr3_nt: TGCGCCAGCAGCTCTCAACAGGGGGCGCCTGGAAACACCATATATTTT
cdr3_aa: CASSSQQGAPGNTIYF
clone_size: -
d_call: TRBD1
j_call: TRBJ1-3
v_call: TRBV5-1

cdr3_nt: TGTGCCAGCAGCTTGGGAAGCGGGACATCTCATATGCCGGGCTACACCTTC
cdr3_aa: CASSLGSGTSHMPGYTF
clone_size: -
d_call: -
j_call: TRBJ1-2
v_call: TRBV5-6

cdr3_nt: TGTGCCAGCAGCTTAGCTCAGGGGTACGAAGAAAAACTGTTTTTT
cdr3_aa: CASSLAQGYEEKLFF
clone_size: -
d_call: -
j_call: TRBJ1-4
v_call: TRBV7-6

cdr3_nt: TGTGCCAGCTCACGTTCGGGGGACAATGAGCAGTTCTTC
cdr3_aa: CASSRSGDNEQFF
clone_size: once
d_call: -
j_call: TRBJ2-1
v_call: TRBV18

cdr3_nt: TGTGCCAGCAGCTTTAGCGGGGGGAACAAGGATACGCAGTATTTT
cdr3_aa: CASSFSGGNKDTQYF
clone_size: -
d_call: TRBD2
j_call: TRBJ2-3
v_call: TRBV5-8

cdr3_nt: TGTGCCAGCAGCTTAGTCGCGGGAAGCTACAATGAGCAGTTCTTC
cdr3_aa: CASSLVAGSYNEQFF
clone_size: -
d_call: -
j_call: TRBJ2-1
v_call: TRBV7-3

cdr3_nt: TGTGCCAGCTCTCCGAGAGCGTGGGAGGGAAGGAACACTGAAGCTTTCTTT
cdr3_aa: CASSPRAWEGRNTEAFF
clone_size: once
d_call: -
j_call: TRBJ1-1
v_call: TRBV18

cdr3_nt: TGCGCCAGCAGCCCTGGACAGGTTGCGAACTATGGCTACACCTTC
cdr3_aa: CASSPGQVANYGYTF
clone_size: -
d_call: TRBD1
j_call: TRBJ1-2
v_call: TRBV5-1

cdr3_nt: TGTGCCAGCAGTTTCTCACTAACCGGGACACCGTTCGAGCAGTACTTC
cdr3_aa: CASSFSLTGTPFEQYF
clone_size: once
d_call: -
j_call: TRBJ2-7
v_call: TRBV6-2/TRBV6-3

cdr3_nt: TGTGCCAGCTCGGGTGCAGGGGAGAATTCACCCCTCCACTTT
cdr3_aa: CASSGAGENSPLHF
clone_size: once
d_call: -
j_call: TRBJ1-6
v_call: TRBV18

cdr3_nt: TGTGCCAGCAGCTTGGGACAGGAGTACGAGCAGTACTTC
cdr3_aa: CASSLGQEYEQYF
clone_size: -
d_call: -
j_call: TRBJ2-7
v_call: TRBV5-6

cdr3_nt: TGCGCCAGCAGCCGGACGACAGGCCAGAACACTGAAGCTTTCTTT
cdr3_aa: CASSRTTGQNTEAFF
clone_size: -
d_call: -
j_call: TRBJ1-1
v_call: TRBV4-1

cdr3_nt: TGTGCCAGTAGGGTCAATGAGGTGGCGGAAAAACTGTTTTTT
cdr3_aa: CASRVNEVAEKLFF
clone_size: -
d_call: -
j_call: TRBJ1-4
v_call: TRBV19

cdr3_nt: TGTGCCAGTAGGGGGTGGTATGGCTACACCTTC
cdr3_aa: CASRGWYGYTF
clone_size: -
d_call: -
j_call: TRBJ1-2
v_call: TRBV9

cdr3_nt: TGTGCCAGCAGCTTAGGGGGGGGGACGGCCAATCAGCCCCAGCATTTT
cdr3_aa: CASSLGGGTANQPQHF
clone_size: -
d_call: -
j_call: TRBJ1-5
v_call: TRBV7-2

cdr3_nt: TGTGCCAGCAGCTTTCCCAGGGGACAGGGAGCTTTCTTT
cdr3_aa: CASSFPRGQGAFF
clone_size: -
d_call: TRBD1
j_call: TRBJ1-1
v_call: TRBV11-1

cdr3_nt: TGCAGCGTGCGGGGGAGGAGCTCTGGGGCCAACGTCCTGACTTTC
cdr3_aa: CSVRGRSSGANVLTF
clone_size: -
d_call: TRBD2
j_call: TRBJ2-6
v_call: TRBV29-1

cdr3_nt: TGTGCCAGCCAGAGGGGGACTAGCGGGAGCTCCTACGAGCAGTACTTC
cdr3_aa: CASQRGTSGSSYEQYF
clone_size: -
d_call: TRBD2
j_call: TRBJ2-7
v_call: TRBV7-3

cdr3_nt: TGTGCCAGCAGTGTCAATCTCCGGGCTGAAGCTTTCTTT
cdr3_aa: CASSVNLRAEAFF
clone_size: -
d_call: -
j_call: TRBJ1-1
v_call: TRBV12-3/TRBV12-4

cdr3_nt: TGTGCCAGCAGCAACGACAGGGAAGTTGGAGACTCCTATAATTCACCCCTCCACTTT
cdr3_aa: CASSNDREVGDSYNSPLHF
clone_size: -
d_call: TRBD1
j_call: TRBJ1-6
v_call: TRBV7-9

cdr3_nt: TGTGCCAGCAGCTCCAGTTCAGCCCTCCACTTT
cdr3_aa: CASSSSSALHF
clone_size: -
d_call: -
j_call: TRBJ1-6
v_call: TRBV7-2

cdr3_nt: TGTGCCACCAGCAGAGATAACGGAGGGGAAAAACTGTTTTTT
cdr3_aa: CATSRDNGGEKLFF
clone_size: -
d_call: -
j_call: TRBJ1-4
v_call: TRBV15

cdr3_nt: TGTGCCAGCAGTCTCCACCAACCAACAGGCCAATCATCTCAGCCCCAGCATTTT
cdr3_aa: CASSLHQPTGQSSQPQHF
clone_size: -
d_call: -
j_call: TRBJ1-5
v_call: TRBV27

cdr3_nt: TGTGCCAGCTCACCCGACACTAGAGAGACCCAGTACTTC
cdr3_aa: CASSPDTRETQYF
clone_size: -
d_call: -
j_call: TRBJ2-5
v_call: TRBV18

cdr3_nt: TGCGCCAGCAGCTTGGGACAGGGTAATTCTGAAAAACTGTTTTTT
cdr3_aa: CASSLGQGNSEKLFF
clone_size: -
d_call: TRBD1
j_call: TRBJ1-4
v_call: TRBV5-1

cdr3_nt: TGTGCCAGCAGTCCCCCCGCGGCCTTGGAGGAAAAACTGTTTTTT
cdr3_aa: CASSPPAALEEKLFF
clone_size: -
d_call: -
j_call: TRBJ1-4
v_call: TRBV6-2/TRBV6-3

cdr3_nt: TGTGCCACCAGCAGAGGAGGCGGCCTCTACTATGGCTACACCTTC
cdr3_aa: CATSRGGGLYYGYTF
clone_size: few
d_call: -
j_call: TRBJ1-2
v_call: TRBV15

cdr3_nt: TGTGCCAGCAGCTGGCAGGGGAGTGACACCATATATTTT
cdr3_aa: CASSWQGSDTIYF
clone_size: -
d_call: -
j_call: TRBJ1-3
v_call: TRBV5-5

cdr3_nt: TGTGCCAGCAGCCCCGGGACAGGGCATCAGCCCCAGCATTTT
cdr3_aa: CASSPGTGHQPQHF
clone_size: -
d_call: TRBD1
j_call: TRBJ1-5
v_call: TRBV5-6

cdr3_nt: TGTGCCAGCAGCCCCCTAGGCAGGGGCCCTACACAAGATACGCAGTATTTT
cdr3_aa: CASSPLGRGPTQDTQYF
clone_size: -
d_call: -
j_call: TRBJ2-3
v_call: TRBV6-2/TRBV6-3

cdr3_nt: TGCGCCAGCAGCCAAGAAATGGGCGACGCAAACGACTATGGCTACACCTTC
cdr3_aa: CASSQEMGDANDYGYTF
clone_size: once
d_call: -
j_call: TRBJ1-2
v_call: TRBV4-3

cdr3_nt: TGTGCCAGCAGTTCCTCGACAGGCACAGATACGCAGTATTTT
cdr3_aa: CASSSSTGTDTQYF
clone_size: -
d_call: -
j_call: TRBJ2-3
v_call: TRBV6-5

cdr3_nt: TGTGCCAGCAGCAAAAGTGACCTAGCGGGGGCCTATAGCCGAGATACGCAGTATTTT
cdr3_aa: CASSKSDLAGAYSRDTQYF
clone_size: -
d_call: TRBD2
j_call: TRBJ2-3
v_call: TRBV4-2

cdr3_nt: TGTGCCAGCAGCGTCCGAGTAACTAGCGGGGGGTCGGGTATCACCGGGGAGCTGTTTTTT
cdr3_aa: CASSVRVTSGGSGITGELFF
clone_size: once
d_call: TRBD2
j_call: TRBJ2-2
v_call: TRBV9

cdr3_nt: TGTGCCAGCAGTGAAGAGGACAGCTACGAGCAGTACTTC
cdr3_aa: CASSEEDSYEQYF
clone_size: -
d_call: -
j_call: TRBJ2-7
v_call: TRBV6-4

cdr3_nt: TGTGCCCTACAAGAGGATTTAGGGGGGGGGACTGAAAAACTGTTTTTT
cdr3_aa: CALQEDLGGGTEKLFF
clone_size: few
d_call: -
j_call: TRBJ1-4
v_call: TRBV24-1

cdr3_nt: TGTGCCAGCAGCTTAGGACAGGGGGCACAGGAGCAGTTCTTC
cdr3_aa: CASSLGQGAQEQFF
clone_size: -
d_call: TRBD1
j_call: TRBJ2-1
v_call: TRBV7-7

cdr3_nt: TGTGCCAGCAGTAGACAGGGGACTGAAGCTTTCTTT
cdr3_aa: CASSRQGTEAFF
clone_size: -
d_call: TRBD1
j_call: TRBJ1-1
v_call: TRBV6-5

cdr3_nt: TGTGCCAGCAGGGGGACACCGAAGACTGAAGCTTTCTTT
cdr3_aa: CASRGTPKTEAFF
clone_size: -
d_call: -
j_call: TRBJ1-1
v_call: TRBV6-5

cdr3_nt: TGTGCCAGCAGTTACCAAAATTCACCCCTCCACTTT
cdr3_aa: CASSYQNSPLHF
clone_size: -
d_call: -
j_call: TRBJ1-6
v_call: TRBV6-5

cdr3_nt: TGTGCCTGGAACCTCGGACAGACCCAAGAGACCCAGTACTTC
cdr3_aa: CAWNLGQTQETQYF
clone_size: -
d_call: -
j_call: TRBJ2-5
v_call: TRBV30

cdr3_nt: TGTGCCAGCAGCCCAGGACTGGCCTCACAGACCCAGTACTTC
cdr3_aa: CASSPGLASQTQYF
clone_size: once
d_call: -
j_call: TRBJ2-5
v_call: TRBV7-2

cdr3_nt: TGTGCCAGCAGTCAAGGGCGGGAGGGGGGAAACACCGGGGAGCTGTTTTTT
cdr3_aa: CASSQGREGGNTGELFF
clone_size: -
d_call: TRBD2
j_call: TRBJ2-2
v_call: TRBV27

cdr3_nt: TGTGCCAGCATCTCGGGGCAGGGGGGACATACGCAGTATTTT
cdr3_aa: CASISGQGGHTQYF
clone_size: -
d_call: -
j_call: TRBJ2-3
v_call: TRBV6-6

cdr3_nt: TGCGCCAGCAGCTTGGACCTTGGGGACTCCGGGGAGCTGTTTTTT
cdr3_aa: CASSLDLGDSGELFF
clone_size: few
d_call: -
j_call: TRBJ2-2
v_call: TRBV5-1

cdr3_nt: TGCGCCAGCAGCACCACTAGCGGGAGTAGCGAGCAGTACTTC
cdr3_aa: CASSTTSGSSEQYF
clone_size: -
d_call: TRBD2
j_call: TRBJ2-7
v_call: TRBV5-1

cdr3_nt: TGTGCCAGTAGTATCCCTAGAGGGAGGGCCTTAAATGAGCAGTTCTTC
cdr3_aa: CASSIPRGRALNEQFF
clone_size: -
d_call: TRBD2
j_call: TRBJ2-1
v_call: TRBV19

cdr3_nt: TGTGCCAGTAGTTCCACTAGCGCCGAAACAGATACGCAGTATTTT
cdr3_aa: CASSSTSAETDTQYF
clone_size: -
d_call: TRBD2
j_call: TRBJ2-3
v_call: TRBV19

cdr3_nt: TGTGCCAGCAGCGCCGTAGGCCCCAGGGAGACCCAGTACTTC
cdr3_aa: CASSAVGPRETQYF
clone_size: -
d_call: -
j_call: TRBJ2-5
v_call: TRBV5-4

cdr3_nt: TGTGCCAGCAGTTTAACAACAGGGAACACTGAAGCTTTCTTT
cdr3_aa: CASSLTTGNTEAFF
clone_size: -
d_call: -
j_call: TRBJ1-1
v_call: TRBV27

cdr3_nt: TGCGCCAGCAGCTTGAAACCCCTAGCTAGCGGGATGGGGTTCGATGAGCAGTTCTTC
cdr3_aa: CASSLKPLASGMGFDEQFF
clone_size: -
d_call: TRBD2
j_call: TRBJ2-1
v_call: TRBV5-1

cdr3_nt: TGTGCCAGCCGAACGCCGGGGGGGCGGGACAATGAGCAGTTCTTC
cdr3_aa: CASRTPGGRDNEQFF
clone_size: -
d_call: TRBD2
j_call: TRBJ2-1
v_call: TRBV27

cdr3_nt: TGTGCCAGCAGCGCAGGGGGACTAGTTAGCACAGATACGCAGTATTTT
cdr3_aa: CASSAGGLVSTDTQYF
clone_size: once
d_call: -
j_call: TRBJ2-3
v_call: TRBV9

cdr3_nt: TGTGCCACCGGTCCGGGACAGGGGGCCTACGAGCAGTACTTC
cdr3_aa: CATGPGQGAYEQYF
clone_size: -
d_call: TRBD1
j_call: TRBJ2-7
v_call: TRBV10-3